This T cell receptor (beta chain) was sequenced for a study of blood T cell repertoires in COVID-19. Per the original methods: Nucleated cell number was recorded as an estimate derived from reference gene primer amplification. TCRdb's copy holds only in-frame clones and misses some; the assay was immunoSEQ multiplex PCR. That table gives V, J and clone size, and the DNA gave D and trimming. This table holds hundreds of thousands of clones, around 83% found once. The sequenced sample consisted of peripheral blood. This sequence originates from a woman in her fifties or sixties with acute or convalescent COVID-19.

For the CDR3, the DNA is TGTGCCAGCAGCCGGCAGGGACAGGGAGGCGGCAGACAGTACTTC. This translates into CASSRQGQGGGRQYF. The chain uses TRBV28 and TRBJ2-7; TRBD1 agrees at 9 bases. Germline V lookup: CDR1 MDHEN, CDR2 SYDVKM. The CDR3 totals 15 residues. V trimming: 6 bases; J trimming: 10 bases; junction bases outside the gene matches: 16. The full variable domain, in which reference TRBV28 and TRBJ2-7 provide the parts outside the CDR3, is DVKVTQSSRYLVKRTGEKVFLECVQDMDHENMFWYRQDPGLGLRLIYFSYDVKMKEKGDIPEGYSVSREKKERFSLILESASTNQTSMYLCASSRQGQGGGRQYFGPGTRLTVT.